Below, one TCR beta chain is given with its context. Its specificity is unknown. Sequenced material consisted of expressed TCRB transcripts (all of the isolated RNA was reverse transcribed). Naive, central memory and regulatory T cell samples produced a mean of roughly 3.9 million reads. Assay used: immunoSEQ multiplex PCR; TCRdb lists only in-frame clones, some missing. The table records 680,000 or so clones, roughly 13% of them present only once. This specimen comes from a study of beta chain features in type 1 diabetes. CDR1 is MGHDK and CDR2 is SYGVNS in the germline V gene. The CDR3 sequence is 12 residues long. V lost 11 bases to trimming and J lost 1 base; unmatched junction nucleotides: 1. Once sorted, every population was more than 98% pure. Study-level results: Type 1 diabetes patients had moderately but significantly shorter TCRB CDR3s in all four CD4+ subsets. A cDNA-based sequencing approach could over-represent cells with high TCR expression. Compared to healthy donors, patients appeared to have naive, central memory and Treg TCRB repertoires that were more alike.

The rearrangement uses TRBV25-1 and TRBJ2-3, with 9 positions matching TRBD2. Source material: naive CD4+ T cells from blood. The sequence was obtained from a man in his late teens or twenties with type 1 diabetes. CDR3 loop: CAVAGGTDTQYF. CDR3 DNA: TGTGCCGTAGCGGGGGGCACAGATACGCAGTATTTT.